These 12 T cell receptor beta chains share one sample of origin, sequenced in a study of OX40 agonist ivuxolimab in advanced cancers. TCRdb's table, derived via immunoSEQ multiplex PCR, lists solely in-frame clones and lacks some. In the table there are tens of thousands of clones, around 91% of which are singletons. The sample consisted of CD4+ or CD8+ T cells sorted from blood, taken in a trial of the OX40 agonist ivuxolimab. The receptors derive from an adult with an advanced solid tumor such as melanoma, head and neck, liver or kidney cancer.

The chain recombines TRBV5-1 with TRBJ1-5, with 7 bases lining up with TRBD1. J lost 5 bases, V lost 4 bases, and 9 bases had no gene match. The CDR3 contains 15 residues. CDR1 and CDR2 (germline): SGHRS, YFSETQ. As DNA, the CDR3 is TGCGCCAGCAGCCCGGCCGGGACAGATTATCAGCCCCAGCATTTT. This sequence encodes CASSPAGTDYQPQHF.

This clone appeared a single time. This sequence joins TRBV27 and TRBJ2-2; tentatively, D is TRBD1 (5 bases). This CDR3 has 18 amino acids. Trimming stripped 1 base from V and 0 bases from J, with 15 bases between. Per germline, CDR1 MNHEY and CDR2 SMNVEV (reference sequence). This CDR3 is CASSLYPGDSSNTGELFF. The CDR3 DNA sequence: TGTGCCAGCAGTTTATATCCCGGCGACAGCTCGAACACCGGGGAGCTGTTTTTT.

The table lists this clone with a count of one. The chain recombines TRBV4-2 with TRBJ2-1; 10 nucleotides agree with TRBD2. The CDR3 sequence is 16 residues long. From germline, CDR1 is LGHNA and CDR2 YNFKEQ. Losses at the gene ends were 0 bases for V and 7 bases for J; bases not matched to a gene: 6. The CDR3 nucleotides read TGTGCCAGCAGCCAAGAGTGGACTAGCGGTACGAATGAGCAGTTCTTC. Its translation: CASSQEWTSGTNEQFF.

J is TRBJ1-2 and V is TRBV5-6, with 7 bases that match TRBD1. Germline CDR1 and CDR2: SGHDT and YYEEEE. V lost 2 bases and J lost 2; bases outside the gene matches: 3. CDR3 length: 14 residues. In nucleotides, the CDR3 is TGTGCCAGCAGCTTTCGACAGGGAAACTATGGCTACACCTTC. Its protein product is CASSFRQGNYGYTF.

The chain carries TRBV4-1 and TRBJ2-7; D unresolved. Trimming shortened V by 1 base and J by 1 base, and 5 bases separated the two germline ends. CDR1 and CDR2 (germline): MGHRA, YSYEKL. The CDR3 sequence is 13 residues long. CDR3 sequence reads: CASSQGRSYEQYF. CDR3 DNA sequence: TGCGCCAGCAGCCAAGGCCGATCCTACGAGCAGTACTTC.

This sequence joins TRBV5-6 and TRBJ2-5; 12 bases fit TRBD1. V lost 5 bases and J lost 5; bases outside the gene matches: 13. There are 17 residues in the CDR3. The germline CDR1 and CDR2 sequences are SGHDT and YYEEEE. CDR3 bases: TGTGCCAGCAGTCACCGGGACAGGGGGCGCAGCAGGGAGACCCAGTACTTC. The encoded protein is CASSHRDRGRSRETQYF.

The chain recombines TRBV7-9 with TRBJ1-5; D is unresolved. CDR1 is SEHNR and CDR2 is FQNEAQ in the germline V gene (reference sequence). V lost 5 bases and J lost 4, with 12 bases in between. This CDR3 is 14 amino acids long. CDR3 sequence reads: CASSAVLGNQPQHF. For the CDR3, the DNA is TGTGCCAGCAGCGCGGTCCTGGGGAATCAGCCCCAGCATTTT.

The chain uses TRBV20-1 and TRBJ1-2, with a tentative D call TRBD1 (5 bases). The germline V and J ends were trimmed by 3 bases and 8 bases, with 7 bases remaining between them. The length of the CDR3 is 10 residues. Germline V gene lookup returns CDR1 DFQATT and CDR2 SNEGSKA (reference sequence). As DNA, the CDR3 is TGCAGTGCTAGGGGGCTCGGCTACACCTTC. Amino acids: CSARGLGYTF.

As DNA, the CDR3 is TGCGCCAGCAGCTTGGAAGGTGGCGTCTACGAGCAGTACTTC. This sequence encodes CASSLEGGVYEQYF. The J gene is TRBJ2-7, the V gene TRBV5-1; D unclear. Germline V CDR1 and CDR2: SGHRS, YFSETQ. Trimming stripped 0 bases from V and 3 bases from J, with 10 bases between. This CDR3 has 14 residues. The full variable domain, with the rest looked up from reference TRBV5-1 and TRBJ2-7, is KAGVTQTPRYLIKTRGQQVTLSCSPISGHRSVSWYQQTPGQGLQFLFEYFSETQRNKGNFPGRFSGRQFSNSRSEMNVSTLELGDSALYLCASSLEGGVYEQYFGPGTRLTVT.

Only a few counts were recorded for this clone. The rearrangement links TRBV11-2 to TRBJ1-6; a weak D match, TRBD1 (6 bases). CDR1 and CDR2 from the germline V gene are SGHAT and FQNNGV. Between the trimmed V and J ends, which lost 5 bases and 7 bases, there was a span of 12 bases. The CDR3 is 14 amino acids. Here the CDR3 reads CASSLGGANSPLHF. The CDR3 region has the DNA TGTGCCAGCAGCCTCGGGGGGGCCAATTCACCCCTCCACTTT.

This rearrangement joins TRBV4-1 to TRBJ2-7; a possible D gene is TRBD2 (6 bases). This CDR3 has 15 residues. Trimming took 1 base from V and 1 from J, leaving 11 bases between them. Germline V lookup: CDR1 MGHRA, CDR2 YSYEKL. As DNA, the CDR3 is TGCGCCAGCAGCCAAGGCATAGGGAGGTCCTACGAGCAGTACTTC. This sequence encodes CASSQGIGRSYEQYF.

The rearrangement uses TRBV27 and TRBJ2-7, with D possibly matching TRBD2 (5 bases). Germline loops: CDR1 MNHEY, CDR2 SMNVEV (reference sequence). The germline V and J ends were trimmed by 4 bases and 1 base, with 8 bases remaining between them. The CDR3 totals 13 residues. Here the CDR3 reads CASSYRGSYEQYF. In nucleotides, the CDR3 is TGTGCCAGCAGTTATCGGGGTTCCTACGAGCAGTACTTC.